A selection of T cell receptor beta chains follows, all from one sample in a study of cytomegalovirus exposure and HLA in healthy donors. Only in-frame clones appear in the TCRdb table, and some are missing; sequencing was by immunoSEQ multiplex PCR. Of 95,000 to 150,000 clones in the sample, about 85% were seen once. The sample taken for sequencing was PBMCs. These TCRs come from a man over 45 in good health and CMV-seronegative. CDR3s include the opening cysteine and the closing phenylalanine or tryptophan. The order of the fields is J gene, V gene, D gene, clone size, CDR3 protein, CDR3 DNA. The D gene is left open where the match is weak. Size is omitted from some rows. Given values are once, few, many or a class for expanded clones.

TRBJ2-1 TRBV4-3 NA NA CASSQAFETIDTNEQFF TGCGCCAGCAGCCAAGCGTTTGAGACTATCGATACCAATGAGCAGTTCTTC
TRBJ2-2 TRBV5-4 NA NA CASSRGPQGGGANTGELFF TGTGCCAGCAGCCGCGGACCTCAAGGTGGCGGGGCGAACACCGGGGAGCTGTTTTTT
TRBJ2-7 TRBV7-9 NA few CASSSAYEQYF TGTGCCAGCAGCTCGGCCTACGAGCAGTACTTC
TRBJ2-7 TRBV5-1 TRBD1 few CASAPGTGGYEQYF TGCGCCAGCGCTCCCGGGACAGGGGGCTACGAGCAGTACTTC
TRBJ2-7 TRBV9 NA NA CASSSDKPNYEQYF TGTGCCAGCAGCTCAGACAAGCCAAACTACGAGCAGTACTTC
TRBJ2-5 TRBV7-6 TRBD2 NA CASSLAPSGGGQETQYF TGTGCCAGCAGCTTAGCCCCTAGTGGGGGGGGGCAAGAGACCCAGTACTTC
TRBJ2-7 TRBV7-2 NA NA CASSPRSSTPWREYF TGTGCCAGCAGCCCTCGTTCCTCAACACCCTGGAGGGAGTACTTC
TRBJ2-1 TRBV5-4 TRBD2 NA CASSLDLAGLNEQFF TGTGCCAGCAGCTTGGATCTAGCGGGACTCAATGAGCAGTTCTTC
TRBJ2-5 TRBV4-3 NA NA CASSQDGQETQYF TGCGCCAGCAGCCAAGACGGCCAAGAGACCCAGTACTTC
TRBJ1-2 TRBV6-5 TRBD1 few CASRPQGAVYGYTF TGTGCCAGCAGACCACAGGGGGCGGTCTATGGCTACACCTTC
TRBJ1-5 TRBV2 NA once CASTHDRFAGVGGNQPQHF TGTGCCAGCACCCATGACAGGTTTGCAGGGGTAGGGGGCAATCAGCCCCAGCATTTT
TRBJ2-7 TRBV7-2 TRBD2 NA CASSLSGLAGGSSYEQYF TGTGCCAGCAGCTTATCAGGACTAGCGGGAGGATCCTCCTACGAGCAGTACTTC
TRBJ2-1 TRBV2 TRBD1 NA CASRDRGPYNEQFF TGTGCCAGCAGGGACAGGGGGCCCTACAATGAGCAGTTCTTC
TRBJ2-5 TRBV11-2 TRBD2 NA CASSPSGSLGETQYF TGTGCCAGCAGCCCCAGCGGGAGTTTGGGAGAGACCCAGTACTTC